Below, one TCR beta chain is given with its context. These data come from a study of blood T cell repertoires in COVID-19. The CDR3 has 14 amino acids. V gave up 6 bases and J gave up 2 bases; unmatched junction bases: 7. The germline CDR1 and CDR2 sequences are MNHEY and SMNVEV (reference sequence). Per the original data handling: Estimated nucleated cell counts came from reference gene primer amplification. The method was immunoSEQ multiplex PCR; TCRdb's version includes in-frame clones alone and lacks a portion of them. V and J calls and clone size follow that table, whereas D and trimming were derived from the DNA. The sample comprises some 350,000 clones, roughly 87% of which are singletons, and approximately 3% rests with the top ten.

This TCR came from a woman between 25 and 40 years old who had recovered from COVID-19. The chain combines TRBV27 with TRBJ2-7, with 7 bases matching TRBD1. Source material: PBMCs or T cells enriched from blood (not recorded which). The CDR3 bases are TGTGCCAGCAGACCCGACAGGGATCCCTACGAGCAGTACTTC. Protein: CASRPDRDPYEQYF.